The count of the clone carrying this TCR beta chain is one. These data come from a study of blood T cell repertoires in COVID-19. V was trimmed by 4 bases and J by 6 bases, leaving 13 bases between them. This CDR3 is 13 amino acids long. Generated by immunoSEQ multiplex PCR, the TCRdb table keeps only in-frame clones and is missing some. Found here are tens of thousands of clones, around three quarters of them singletons; the top ten hold roughly 19%. V gene TRBV12-3 or TRBV12-4 combines with J gene TRBJ2-7; D not certain. The sequenced material came from peripheral blood. This TCR came from a woman older than 75 with acute or convalescent COVID-19. CDR3 DNA: TGTGCCAGCAGTTCTACCTCCTTCTCCGAGCAGTACTTC. Residues: CASSSTSFSEQYF.